The present entry profiles one TCR beta chain with its context. This entry belongs to a study of blood T cells in healthy people across ages. With V trimmed by 4 bases and J by 10 bases, 11 bases remained unmatched. Per the germline V gene, CDR1 is LGHNA and CDR2 is YSLEER. The CDR3 is 16 amino acids. PCR was performed a second time for about 6 to 11 cycles using a sample-barcoded 5' primer and a J-beta primer mix. MiXCR was run by TCRdb on the 5' RACE reads, yielding one entry per CDR3 protein. The table has about 1.8 million distinct CDR3 sequences, around half seen once. The TCR comes from a woman between 40 and 50 years old in good health. The sample was blood. The V gene is TRBV4-3, the J gene TRBJ1-6; 9 bases are shared with TRBD1. The CDR3 nucleotides are TGCGCCAGCAGCCTCGATCCGGGACAGGGTGGATCACCCCTCCACTTT. Its translation is CASSLDPGQGGSPLHF.